The T cell receptor beta chain described here comes from a study of regulatory T cells in long-lasting Graves disease. V was clipped by 0 bases and J by 0 bases; unmatched bases: 4. The CDR3 is 17 residues long. Assembly of TCR beta libraries relied on iRepertoire HTBI primers together with Arm-PCR of CDR3 regions. Each CDR3 protein gets one entry after TCRdb re-called the multiplex PCR reads with MiXCR. Of approximately 470,000 distinct CDR3 sequences in the sample, 15% to 20% were seen once. This clonotype was picked up many times. The time point: newly diagnosed GD, antithyroid drugs for less than 3 months. PBMCs were the source of the RNA used for TCR sequencing. The same specimen was also included in a second study, on T cells in Graves' hyperthyroidism and ophthalmopathy.

The sequencing here drew on peripheral blood mononuclear cells (PBMCs), taken at new diagnosis, from a patient treated with antithyroid drugs. The rearrangement links TRBV12-3 or TRBV12-4 to TRBJ2-3; 9 bases match TRBD2. This receptor was taken from a man between 40 and 49 years old with Graves disease. As DNA, the CDR3 is TGTGCCAGCAGTTTAGCCGCGACTAGCGGAAGCACAGATACGCAGTATTTT. Translated: CASSLAATSGSTDTQYF.